This TCR beta chain emerged from a study of beta chain features in type 1 diabetes. Study-wide results and caveats: VDJ junctions from type 1 diabetes patients carried fewer insertions and larger deletions. A definitive answer on HLA type influencing TCRB rearrangement was not reached here. Patients' naive, central memory and Treg TCRB repertoires seemed closer to one another than those of healthy donors.

By way of CD45RO/CCR7/CD25/CD127/CD95/CD27, the CD4+ regulatory, stem cell-like memory, central memory and naive cells were sorted. This clone was counted a few times. Its antigen is still unknown. Looked up from germline, CDR1 is SNHLY and CDR2 is FYNNEI. Trimming shortened V by 6 bases and J by 4 bases, and 15 bases separated the two germline ends. The length of the CDR3 is 14 residues. Expressed TCRB transcripts were sequenced, since all the RNA that had been isolated was reverse transcribed. Sequenced by immunoSEQ multiplex PCR; TCRdb stores in-frame clones only, minus some. The repertoire holds 200,000 to 300,000 clones, with roughly 15% as singletons.

The material sequenced was naive CD4+ T cells from blood. This sequence was found in a middle-aged woman in good health. The rearrangement joins TRBV2 to TRBJ1-2; D is unresolved. The CDR3 spells CASSLGPTVYGYTF. In DNA, the CDR3 is TGTGCCAGCAGCTTGGGCCCAACCGTCTATGGCTACACCTTC.